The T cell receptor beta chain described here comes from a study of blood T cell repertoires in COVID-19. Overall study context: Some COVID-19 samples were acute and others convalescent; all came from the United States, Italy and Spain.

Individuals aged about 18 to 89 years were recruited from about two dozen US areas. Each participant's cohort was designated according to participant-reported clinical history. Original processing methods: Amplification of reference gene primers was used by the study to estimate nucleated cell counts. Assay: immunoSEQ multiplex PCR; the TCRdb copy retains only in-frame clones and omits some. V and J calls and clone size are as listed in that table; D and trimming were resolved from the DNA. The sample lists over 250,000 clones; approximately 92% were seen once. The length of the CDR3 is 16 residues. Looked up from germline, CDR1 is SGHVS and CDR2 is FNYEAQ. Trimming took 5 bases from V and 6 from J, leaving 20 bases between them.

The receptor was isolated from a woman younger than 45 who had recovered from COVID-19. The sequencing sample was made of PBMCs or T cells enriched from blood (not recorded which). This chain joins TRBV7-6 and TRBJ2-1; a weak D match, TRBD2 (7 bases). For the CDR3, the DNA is TGTGCCAGCAGCCTCCCGAAGGGGGGGCTGGGCAATGAGCAGTTCTTC. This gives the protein CASSLPKGGLGNEQFF.